The text below deals with one T cell receptor (beta chain). What it binds is unknown. This specimen belongs to a study of CD4+ T cells in melanoma. Study-level findings and limits: CD8+ T cell, macrophage and B cell function reportedly correlated with neoantigen-specific CD4+ T cells. Reportedly, melanoma neoantigen-specific CD4+ T cells showed varied differentiation states.

Produced via immunoSEQ multiplex PCR; TCRdb's table is partial and in-frame only. The sample comprises 8,500 to 10,000 clones, about 78% of which are singletons, and 24% rests with the top ten. In germline, CDR1 is SGHDT, CDR2 YYEEEE. The CDR3 consists of 15 residues. V was pared by 0 bases and J by 4 bases, with 3 bases of the junction left unmatched. This TCR derives from a human donor with melanoma. The sample consisted of tumor tissue. The V gene is TRBV5-6, the J gene TRBJ2-3; 9 bases are shared with TRBD1. The chain's CDR3 is CASSLAGTGSDTQYF. DNA for the CDR3: TGTGCCAGCAGCTTGGCCGGGACAGGGTCAGATACGCAGTATTTT.